This T cell receptor beta chain was sequenced for a study of T cell responses to AZD1222 COVID-19 vaccine. Findings and limits, study-wide: Spike regions recognized by vaccine-associated CD4 TCRs spanned the protein, led by 160-218 and 743-854. A mostly white British donor set with more females was recruited, and clonal diversity was possibly underestimated. At baseline, seropositivity was found in only a handful of AZD1222 recipients.

Remarks on this clone: Antigen specificity is unknown.

In germline, CDR1 is SGHAT, CDR2 FQNNGV. This CDR3 is 15 amino acids long. The ends lost 5 bases at V and 5 bases at J; junction bases unmatched: 9. Only in-frame clones appear in the TCRdb table, and some are missing; sequencing was by immunoSEQ multiplex PCR. Among more than 150,000 clones listed, around 94% were seen once. The input for sequencing was peripheral blood, taken on day 0 of AZD1222 vaccination. The clonotype was recovered from an adult in good health. The V gene is TRBV11-2, the J gene TRBJ1-2; the match to TRBD1 covers 9 bases. The CDR3 protein is CASSRAGTGSYGYTF. CDR3 sequence (DNA): TGTGCCAGCAGCCGTGCCGGGACAGGGTCGTATGGCTACACCTTC. The whole variable domain, remainder taken from reference TRBV11-2 and TRBJ1-2, is EAGVAQSPRYKIIEKRQSVAFWCNPISGHATLYWYQQILGQGPKLLIQFQNNGVVDDSQLPKDRFSAERLKGVDSTLKIQPAKLEDSAVYLCASSRAGTGSYGYTFGSGTRLTVV.